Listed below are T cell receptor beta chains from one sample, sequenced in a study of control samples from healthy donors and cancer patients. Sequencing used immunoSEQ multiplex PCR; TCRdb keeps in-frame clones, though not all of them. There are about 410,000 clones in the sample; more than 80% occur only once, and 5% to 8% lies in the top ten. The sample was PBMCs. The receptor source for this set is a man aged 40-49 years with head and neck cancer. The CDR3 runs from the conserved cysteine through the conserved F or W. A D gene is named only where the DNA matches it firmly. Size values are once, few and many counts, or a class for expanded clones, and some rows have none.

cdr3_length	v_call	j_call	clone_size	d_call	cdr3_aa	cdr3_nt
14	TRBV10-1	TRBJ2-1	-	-	CASSESRGRNEQFF	TGCGCCAGCAGTGAGTCGCGAGGTAGGAATGAGCAGTTCTTC
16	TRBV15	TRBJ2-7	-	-	CATSRDKLRVTYEQYF	TGTGCCACCAGCAGAGATAAATTAAGGGTCACCTACGAGCAGTACTTC
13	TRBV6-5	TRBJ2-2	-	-	CASRTGGTGELFF	TGTGCCAGCAGGACAGGCGGAACCGGGGAGCTGTTTTTT
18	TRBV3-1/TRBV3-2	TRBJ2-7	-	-	CASSQEGVGSGPRYEQYF	TGTGCCAGCAGCCAAGAGGGGGTTGGTAGCGGACCCCGCTACGAGCAGTACTTC
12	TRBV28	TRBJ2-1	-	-	CALGGSNLEQFF	TGTGCCCTTGGGGGGTCGAACCTTGAGCAGTTCTTC
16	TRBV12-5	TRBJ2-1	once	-	CASGLDLNRDYNEQFF	TGTGCTAGTGGTTTGGACCTGAACAGGGACTACAATGAGCAGTTCTTC
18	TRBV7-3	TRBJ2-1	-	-	CASSPSQGGAGVRNEQFF	TGTGCCAGCAGCCCATCCCAGGGGGGAGCGGGGGTCCGGAATGAGCAGTTCTTC
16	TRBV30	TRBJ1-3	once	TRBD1	CAWSADRGSGGNTIYF	TGTGCCTGGAGTGCCGACAGGGGATCGGGCGGAAACACCATATATTTT
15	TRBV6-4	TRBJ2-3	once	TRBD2	CASSAGSGIWDTQYF	TGTGCCAGCAGTGCAGGTAGCGGGATTTGGGATACGCAGTATTTT
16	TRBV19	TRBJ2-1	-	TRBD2	CASSSRLADSYNEQFF	TGTGCCAGTAGTTCACGACTAGCGGACTCCTACAATGAGCAGTTCTTC
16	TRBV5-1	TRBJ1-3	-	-	CASSQGLLLSGNTIYF	TGCGCCAGCAGCCAAGGACTTTTACTCTCTGGAAACACCATATATTTT
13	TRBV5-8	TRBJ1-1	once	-	CASSGRGNTEAFF	TGTGCCAGCAGTGGGAGGGGGAACACTGAAGCTTTCTTT
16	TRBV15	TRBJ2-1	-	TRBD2	CATSRALAGGGGEQFF	TGTGCCACCAGCAGGGCCTTAGCGGGAGGCGGTGGTGAGCAGTTCTTC
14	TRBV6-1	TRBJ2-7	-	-	CASRPPGGRNEQYF	TGTGCCAGCAGACCGCCCGGGGGTCGGAACGAGCAGTACTTC
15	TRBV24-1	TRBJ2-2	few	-	CATSAGGLYTGELFF	TGTGCCACCAGCGCTGGGGGCCTCTACACCGGGGAGCTGTTTTTT
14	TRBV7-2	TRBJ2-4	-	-	CASSRMGRGNIQYF	TGTGCCAGCAGCCGGATGGGGCGAGGAAACATTCAGTACTTC
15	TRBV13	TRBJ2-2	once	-	CASTPARGYTGELFF	TGTGCCAGCACTCCCGCGAGGGGATACACCGGGGAGCTGTTTTTT
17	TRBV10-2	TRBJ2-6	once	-	CASSESMDYSGANVLTF	TGCGCCAGCAGTGAGTCGATGGACTACTCTGGGGCCAACGTCCTGACTTTC
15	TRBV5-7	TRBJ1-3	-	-	CASSSASGDGNTIYF	TGTGCCAGCAGCTCTGCTTCAGGGGATGGAAACACCATATATTTT
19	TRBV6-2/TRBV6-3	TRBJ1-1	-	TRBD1	CASSYRKDRGRRTNTEAFF	TGTGCCAGCAGTTACCGTAAGGACAGGGGGCGACGGACAAACACTGAAGCTTTCTTT
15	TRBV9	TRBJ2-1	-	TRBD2	CASSVATASGHEQFF	TGTGCCAGCAGCGTAGCTACGGCTAGCGGCCATGAGCAGTTCTTC
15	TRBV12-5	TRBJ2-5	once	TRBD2	CASGLGPSGQETQYF	TGTGCTAGTGGCCTGGGGCCTAGCGGCCAAGAGACCCAGTACTTC
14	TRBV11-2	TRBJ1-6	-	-	CASSFSTQGSPLHF	TGTGCCAGCAGCTTTTCCACCCAAGGTTCACCCCTCCACTTT
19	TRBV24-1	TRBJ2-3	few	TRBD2	CATSGPTSGGAFSPDTQYF	TGTGCCACCAGTGGTCCGACTAGCGGGGGGGCCTTTAGCCCAGATACGCAGTATTTT
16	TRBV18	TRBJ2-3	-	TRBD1	CASSPPWTGDQDTQYF	TGTGCCAGCTCACCGCCCTGGACAGGGGATCAAGATACGCAGTATTTT
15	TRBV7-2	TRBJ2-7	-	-	CASSLGGPGNYEQYF	TGTGCCAGCAGCCTGGGGGGGCCAGGGAACTACGAGCAGTACTTC
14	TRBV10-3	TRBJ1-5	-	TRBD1	CAIARQGDNQPQHF	TGTGCCATCGCGAGACAGGGGGACAATCAGCCCCAGCATTTT
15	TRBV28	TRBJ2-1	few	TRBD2	CASSPALAGENEQFF	TGTGCCAGCAGTCCAGCACTAGCGGGGGAGAATGAGCAGTTCTTC
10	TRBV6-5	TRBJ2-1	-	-	CASGSNEQFF	TGTGCCAGCGGTAGCAATGAGCAGTTCTTC
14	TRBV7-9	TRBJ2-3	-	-	CASSSRLSTDTQYF	TGTGCCAGCAGCTCAAGACTTAGCACAGATACGCAGTATTTT
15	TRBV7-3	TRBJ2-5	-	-	CASSSGAGRMETQYF	TGTGCCAGCAGCTCTGGGGCAGGGCGTATGGAGACCCAGTACTTC
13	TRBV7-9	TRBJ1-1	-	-	CASSHLQNTEAFF	TGTGCCAGCAGCCACCTCCAGAACACTGAAGCTTTCTTT
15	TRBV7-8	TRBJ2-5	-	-	CASSLRWLGQETQYF	TGTGCCAGCAGCCTGCGGTGGTTAGGTCAGGAGACCCAGTACTTC
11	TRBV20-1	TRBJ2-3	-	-	CSARNGDTQYF	TGCAGTGCTAGGAATGGAGATACGCAGTATTTT
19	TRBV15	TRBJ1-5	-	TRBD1	CATSLSRTGTLYSNQPQHF	TGTGCCACCAGCCTTAGCAGGACAGGCACCCTCTATAGCAATCAGCCCCAGCATTTT
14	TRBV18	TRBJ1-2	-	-	CASSLQGPNYGYTF	TGTGCCAGCTCACTACAGGGACCTAACTATGGCTACACCTTC
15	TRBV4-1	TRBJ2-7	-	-	CASSQEEGAVYEQYF	TGCGCCAGCAGCCAAGAGGAGGGAGCTGTATACGAGCAGTACTTC
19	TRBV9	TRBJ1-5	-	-	CASSVPGGYLDYSNQPQHF	TGTGCCAGCAGCGTACCCGGGGGGTATCTAGATTATAGCAATCAGCCCCAGCATTTT
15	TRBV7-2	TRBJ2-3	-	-	CASSLGFPTTDTQYF	TGTGCCAGCAGCTTAGGCTTCCCAACCACAGATACGCAGTATTTT
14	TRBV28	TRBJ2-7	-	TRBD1	CASTTGEGTYEQYF	TGTGCCAGTACGACAGGGGAAGGGACCTACGAGCAGTACTTC
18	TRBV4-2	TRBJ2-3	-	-	CASSQGAGLRIQTDTQYF	TGTGCCAGCAGCCAAGGAGCAGGTTTGAGGATTCAAACAGATACGCAGTATTTT
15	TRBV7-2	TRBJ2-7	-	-	CASSPRGPSGSEQYF	TGTGCCAGCAGCCCCCGAGGTCCGAGCGGGTCGGAGCAGTACTTC
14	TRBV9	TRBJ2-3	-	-	CASSVAGDGDTQYF	TGTGCCAGCAGCGTAGCAGGGGATGGAGATACGCAGTATTTT